Below, 30 T cell receptor beta chains from the same sample are listed, as sequenced in a study of blood T cell repertoires in COVID-19. Clones were sequenced by immunoSEQ multiplex PCR, and TCRdb holds only the in-frame ones, with some missing. The table lists about 88,000 clones, around nine tenths of them singletons. Sequences were obtained from peripheral blood. Receptors were obtained from a woman of 80 years or more with acute or convalescent COVID-19.

J is TRBJ2-3 and V is TRBV19; 8 bases are a match to TRBD2. The CDR3 consists of 17 residues. V gave up 6 bases and J gave up 6 bases; unmatched junction bases: 17. Germline CDR1 reads LNHDA; CDR2 reads SQIVND (reference sequence). The CDR3 is CASSLNGGSGGGDTQYF. As DNA, the CDR3 is TGTGCCAGTAGCCTCAACGGCGGGAGCGGGGGTGGCGATACGCAGTATTTT.

This chain links TRBV2 with TRBJ1-2; TRBD1 aligns across 8 bases. V was clipped by 7 bases and J by 7 bases; unmatched bases: 11. Germline V CDR1 and CDR2: SNHLY, FYNNEI. The CDR3 sequence is 14 residues long. CDR3 DNA sequence: TGTGCCAGCACCTCCGCCCAGGGGGCGGTTGGCTACACCTTC. This gives the protein CASTSAQGAVGYTF. Using reference TRBV2 and TRBJ1-2 for the parts outside the CDR3, the full variable domain is EPEVTQTPSHQVTQMGQEVILRCVPISNHLYFYWYRQILGQKVEFLVSFYNNEISEKSEIFDDQFSVERPDGSNFTLKIRSTKLEDSAMYFCASTSAQGAVGYTFGSGTRLTVV.

A remark on this clone: At one end the junction does not follow the germline gene, possibly because of a read error. V gene TRBV5-1 combines with J gene TRBJ1-4; no reliable D call. CDR1 is SGHRS, CDR2 YFSETQ, per germline. CDR3 length equals 12 residues. The CDR3 coding sequence is TGCGCCAGCAGCTTGGCCGGCGGGCCGGCCCTTTTT. Amino acid sequence: CASSLAGGPALF. Full variable domain (rest looked up from reference TRBV5-1 and TRBJ1-4): KAGVTQTPRYLIKTRGQQVTLSCSPISGHRSVSWYQQTPGQGLQFLFEYFSETQRNKGNFPGRFSGRQFSNSRSEMNVSTLELGDSALYLCASSLAGGPALFGSGTQLSVL.

The V gene is TRBV5-5, the J gene TRBJ1-1, with a weak D call TRBD1 (6 bases). Trimming stripped 1 base from V and 2 bases from J, with 12 bases between. CDR1 and CDR2 from the germline V gene are SGHKS and YYEKEE (reference sequence). The CDR3 loop spans 15 amino acids. The CDR3 DNA reads TGTGCCAGCAGCTTGTCTTGGGGACAAAACACTGAAGCTTTCTTT. This sequence encodes CASSLSWGQNTEAFF.

The gene calls are TRBV6-6 and TRBJ2-2; 10 bases line up with TRBD1. CDR1 is MNHNY and CDR2 is SVGAGI in the germline V gene (reference sequence). With 5 bases clipped from V and 5 bases from J, the junction kept 5 bases outside the gene matches. The CDR3 is made up of 15 amino acids. This CDR3 reads CASSTGQGWTGELFF. The CDR3, as DNA: TGTGCCAGCAGTACGGGACAGGGGTGGACCGGGGAGCTGTTTTTT.

V usage is TRBV25-1 and J usage is TRBJ1-4; 8 bases agree with TRBD1. This CDR3 has 17 residues. Germline assignment: CDR1 MGHDK and CDR2 SYGVNS. Losses at the gene ends were 4 bases for V and 5 bases for J; bases not matched to a gene: 12. The CDR3 DNA reads as TGTGCCAGCAGTGCCTCTCAGGGCAGGGGGCTAAATGAAAAACTGTTTTTT. Translation gives CASSASQGRGLNEKLFF.

The rearrangement joins TRBV27 to TRBJ2-1; 7 positions agree with TRBD1. The germline gives CDR1 MNHEY, CDR2 SMNVEV (reference sequence). After removal of 3 bases from V and 0 bases from J, the junction contained 5 bases not matched to a gene. This CDR3 region has 16 residues. This CDR3 is CASSLLGTASYNEQFF. CDR3 nucleotides: TGTGCCAGCAGTTTGCTCGGGACAGCCTCCTACAATGAGCAGTTCTTC.

This clone was recorded once. This rearrangement joins TRBV5-1 to TRBJ1-4; 7 nucleotides line up with TRBD1. V lost 4 bases to trimming and J lost 3 bases; unmatched junction nucleotides: 6. The CDR3 extends over 15 amino acids. Germline CDR1 SGHRS, CDR2 YFSETQ. This CDR3 reads CASSQTTGSNEKLFF. DNA for the CDR3: TGCGCCAGCAGCCAAACGACAGGGTCTAATGAAAAACTGTTTTTT.

This clone was detected once. This sequence joins TRBV7-8 and TRBJ2-3; D may be TRBD1 (5 bases). The CDR3 sequence is 13 residues long. Per germline, CDR1 SGHVS and CDR2 FQNEAQ. V lost 2 bases and J lost 8, with 11 bases in between. In DNA form, the CDR3 reads TGTGCCAGCAGCTTAAAGTGGCAGGGTACGCAGTATTTT. As protein: CASSLKWQGTQYF.

This sequence joins TRBV6-1 and TRBJ2-7; D uncertain. Trimming removed 0 bases at V and 2 bases at J, with 8 bases between. This CDR3 region has 14 residues. The germline V gene encodes CDR1 MNHNS and CDR2 SASEGT. The CDR3 is CASSEAVLTYEQYF. The CDR3 bases are TGTGCCAGCAGTGAAGCGGTGCTAACCTACGAGCAGTACTTC.

The chain uses TRBV28 and TRBJ2-5; 13 nucleotides align to TRBD2. Germline V CDR1 and CDR2: MDHEN, SYDVKM. This CDR3 region has 16 residues. Germline trimming cut 6 bases from V and 5 bases from J; bases unmatched to any gene: 9. In DNA form, the CDR3 reads TGTGCCAGCAGGTTCACTAGCGGGAGGGATAAGGAGACCCAGTACTTC. Its protein product is CASRFTSGRDKETQYF. Together with reference TRBV28 and TRBJ2-5, the CDR3 gives the full variable domain: DVKVTQSSRYLVKRTGEKVFLECVQDMDHENMFWYRQDPGLGLRLIYFSYDVKMKEKGDIPEGYSVSREKKERFSLILESASTNQTSMYLCASRFTSGRDKETQYFGPGTRLLVL.

This clone has a handful of counts. V gene TRBV2 combines with J gene TRBJ1-2, with 11 bases aligning to TRBD1. The germline CDR1 and CDR2 sequences are SNHLY and FYNNEI. V gave up 6 bases and J gave up 0 bases; unmatched junction bases: 6. This CDR3 is 16 amino acids long. The CDR3 here is CASRLDRGRSNYGYTF. In DNA form, the CDR3 reads TGTGCCAGCAGGCTGGACAGGGGGCGATCTAACTATGGCTACACCTTC.

CDR3 loop: CASSLTYQGADGYTF. In DNA, the CDR3 is TGTGCCAGCAGTCTTACCTACCAGGGCGCGGATGGCTACACCTTC. V is TRBV11-2 and J is TRBJ1-2; a weak D match, TRBD1 (5 bases). CDR1 and CDR2 from the germline V gene are SGHAT and FQNNGV. CDR3 length: 15 residues. V lost 6 bases and J lost 6, with 20 bases in between. The complete variable domain, with remaining parts taken from reference TRBV11-2 and TRBJ1-2, reads EAGVAQSPRYKIIEKRQSVAFWCNPISGHATLYWYQQILGQGPKLLIQFQNNGVVDDSQLPKDRFSAERLKGVDSTLKIQPAKLEDSAVYLCASSLTYQGADGYTFGSGTRLTVV.

V is TRBV7-9 and J is TRBJ1-4, with 10 bases that match TRBD1. The germline V gene has CDR1 SEHNR and CDR2 FQNEAQ (reference sequence). The CDR3 contains 15 residues. V dropped 5 bases and J dropped 4; count of bases not matched to a gene: 4. The CDR3 sequence: CASSPGTGVNEKLFF. CDR3 nucleotides: TGTGCCAGCAGCCCAGGGACAGGGGTTAATGAAAAACTGTTTTTT. Variable domain in full (rest from reference TRBV7-9 and TRBJ1-4): DTGVSQNPRHKITKRGQNVTFRCDPISEHNRLYWYRQTLGQGPEFLTYFQNEAQLEKSRLLSDRFSAERPKGSFSTLEIQRTEQGDSAMYLCASSPGTGVNEKLFFGSGTQLSVL.

Only a few counts were recorded for this clone. The chain couples TRBV7-9 to TRBJ1-6, with D perhaps TRBD1 (6 bases). CDR3 length: 14 residues. Trimming cost V 5 bases and J 8 bases, with 13 bases left between them. Germline CDR1 SEHNR, CDR2 FQNEAQ (reference sequence). The CDR3 sequence: CASSSGTLDSPLHF. DNA for the CDR3: TGTGCCAGCAGCAGCGGGACACTCGATTCACCCCTCCACTTT.

The chain has TRBV27 and TRBJ1-5; TRBD1 aligns across 9 bases. This CDR3 has 16 residues. Germline V gene sequence: CDR1 MNHEY, CDR2 SMNVEV (reference sequence). V gave up 6 bases and J gave up 0 bases; unmatched junction bases: 6. CDR3 DNA sequence: TGTGCCAGCAGGGAACAGGGGGCTTATAGCAATCAGCCCCAGCATTTT. Its translation is CASREQGAYSNQPQHF.

The chain recombines TRBV29-1 with TRBJ2-1, with a tentative D call TRBD2 (6 bases). Germline V gene lookup returns CDR1 SQVTM and CDR2 ANQGSEA. The V end lost 7 bases, the J end lost 2 bases, and 24 bases lay between the germline ends. The CDR3 is made up of 17 amino acids. The CDR3 DNA reads TGCAGCGCCCCGCCGTCTCGGGGGACTGCGGCCTACAATGAGCAGTTCTTC. Protein sequence: CSAPPSRGTAAYNEQFF.

V is TRBV7-2 and J is TRBJ2-3; 7 positions match TRBD1. This CDR3 spans 15 amino acids. Per the germline V gene, CDR1 is SGHTA and CDR2 is FQGNSA. The V gene end was trimmed by 5 bases and the J gene end by 2 bases; junction bases not matched to a gene: 7. CDR3 coding DNA: TGTGCCAGCAGCAGAGCCGGACAGGCCACAGATACGCAGTATTTT. Protein: CASSRAGQATDTQYF.

The rearrangement joins TRBV5-1 to TRBJ2-4; D is undetermined. The germline V and J ends were trimmed by 1 base and 0 bases, with 8 bases remaining between them. Germline V gene data show CDR1 as SGHRS and CDR2 as YFSETQ. The length of the CDR3 is 15 residues. The CDR3 coding sequence is TGCGCCAGCAGCTTGACGGTTCTAGCCAAAAACATTCAGTACTTC. This sequence encodes CASSLTVLAKNIQYF.

Only one count was recorded for this clone. This chain links TRBV5-4 with TRBJ1-1; 8 bases fit TRBD1. After removal of 4 bases from V and 5 bases from J, the junction contained 10 bases not matched to a gene. The CDR3 totals 15 residues. In germline, CDR1 is SGHNT, CDR2 YYREEE (reference sequence). DNA for the CDR3: TGTGCCAGCAGCAAACCCCAGGGGGCTTTGACTGAAGCTTTCTTT. Protein sequence: CASSKPQGALTEAFF.

The chain has TRBV5-1 and TRBJ2-7; tentative D call: TRBD2 (5 bases). CDR1 and CDR2 from the germline V gene are SGHRS and YFSETQ. The V end was cut by 2 bases, the J end by 6 bases, with 12 bases between. The CDR3 covers 13 residues. Here the CDR3 reads CASSLGSGFEQYF. CDR3 DNA sequence: TGCGCCAGCAGCTTAGGATCGGGGTTCGAGCAGTACTTC.

The chain has TRBV6-2 or TRBV6-3 and TRBJ1-5; 7 bases line up with TRBD1. The CDR3 totals 16 residues. J lost 4 bases, V lost 2 bases, and 8 bases had no gene match. Germline CDR1 reads MNHEY; CDR2 reads SVGEGT. DNA for the CDR3: TGTGCCAGCAGTTACACGAGTGGGACAGTGAATCAGCCCCAGCATTTT. Residues: CASSYTSGTVNQPQHF.

Turning to this clone: The sample holds other DNA sequences that translate to the same CDR3. The V and J genes are TRBV18 and TRBJ1-1, with TRBD1 as a possible D gene (6 bases). CDR3 length: 14 residues. CDR1 and CDR2 from the germline V gene are KGHSH and LQKENI. V was clipped by 3 bases and J by 1 base, with 9 bases between them. The CDR3 nucleotides read TGTGCCAGCTCACCGTTGGGACAGAACACTGAAGCTTTCTTT. The encoded protein is CASSPLGQNTEAFF. Using reference TRBV18 and TRBJ1-1 for the parts outside the CDR3, the full variable domain is NAGVMQNPRHLVRRRGQEARLRCSPMKGHSHVYWYRQLPEEGLKFMVYLQKENIIDESGMPKERFSAEFPKEGPSILRIQQVVRGDSAAYFCASSPLGQNTEAFFGQGTRLTVV.

V gene TRBV19 combines with J gene TRBJ2-1; the D gene is possibly TRBD1 (6 bases). The germline V and J ends were trimmed by 4 bases and 0 bases, with 10 bases remaining between them. The CDR3 is made up of 15 amino acids. Germline assignment: CDR1 LNHDA and CDR2 SQIVND (reference sequence). CDR3 region: CASSSDRRSYNEQFF. The CDR3 nucleotides read TGTGCCAGTAGTAGTGACAGGCGCTCCTACAATGAGCAGTTCTTC.

The chain links TRBV19 to TRBJ1-2, with D perhaps matching TRBD1 (6 bases). The CDR3 is 15 amino acids. In germline, CDR1 is LNHDA, CDR2 SQIVND (reference sequence). Trimming cost V 4 bases and J 5 bases, with 17 bases left between them. The DNA of the CDR3 is TGTGCCAGTAGTACGGACAGCCGACCAGTTTATGGCTACACCTTC. This codes for CASSTDSRPVYGYTF.

CDR3 in DNA: TGTGCCAGCAGTATGGGACAAACGAACACTGAAGCTTTCTTT. This gives the protein CASSMGQTNTEAFF. V is TRBV7-9 and J is TRBJ1-1, with a possible D match to TRBD1 (6 bases). The CDR3 covers 14 residues. Trimming removed 6 bases at V and 1 base at J, with 12 bases between. Germline lookup yields CDR1 SEHNR and CDR2 FQNEAQ (reference sequence).

The J gene is TRBJ2-5, the V gene TRBV5-1; TRBD1 aligns across 7 bases. The germline gives CDR1 SGHRS, CDR2 YFSETQ. The CDR3 totals 16 residues. J was trimmed by 1 base and V by 3 bases; bases with no gene match: 9. CDR3 bases: TGCGCCAGCAGCTGGAGGACAGGACTGGTCCAAGAGACCCAGTACTTC. It translates to CASSWRTGLVQETQYF.

The rearrangement links TRBV29-1 to TRBJ1-5; TRBD1 agrees at 10 bases. Per the germline V gene, CDR1 is SQVTM and CDR2 is ANQGSEA. The CDR3 spans 22 residues. V lost 0 bases to trimming and J lost 0 bases; unmatched junction nucleotides: 20. The CDR3, as DNA: TGCAGCGTTGAAGATCATTGGGTTGTCTGGAGGACAGGGGGATATAGCAATCAGCCCCAGCATTTT. Translated, it gives CSVEDHWVVWRTGGYSNQPQHF.

The rearrangement joins TRBV9 to TRBJ1-1; TRBD1 is a possible D gene (5 bases). The germline V and J ends were trimmed by 5 bases and 3 bases, with 8 bases remaining between them. Germline loops: CDR1 SGDLS, CDR2 YYNGEE. This CDR3 is 12 amino acids long. For the CDR3, the DNA is TGTGCCAGCAGAGCACAGGACACTGAAGCTTTCTTT. Its translation is CASRAQDTEAFF. The complete variable domain, with remaining parts taken from reference TRBV9 and TRBJ1-1, reads DSGVTQTPKHLITATGQRVTLRCSPRSGDLSVYWYQQSLDQGLQFLIQYYNGEERAKGNILERFSAQQFPDLHSELNLSSLELGDSALYFCASRAQDTEAFFGQGTRLTVV.

This chain connects TRBV5-6 to TRBJ1-1; 7 bases are shared with TRBD1. CDR1 SGHDT and CDR2 YYEEEE come from the germline V gene. CDR3 size: 17 residues. J lost 4 bases, V lost 6 bases, and 18 bases had no gene match. CDR3 DNA: TGTGCCAGCACTTCCTACCGGGACAGAGAGCCGAGCACTGAAGCTTTCTTT. Translation: CASTSYRDREPSTEAFF.